Shown below are 17 T cell receptor beta chains from a single sample sequenced in a study of CD8 T cells in ankylosing spondylitis. Study conclusions and caveats: A motif of eight or nine highly homologous TCR beta variants was seen as apparently characteristic of ankylosing spondylitis blood.

Antigen specificity for these receptors is unknown. TCRdb itself ran the 5' RACE reads through MiXCR, one entry per CDR3 protein. The sample carries 100,000 to 150,000 distinct CDR3 sequences, over 15% recorded once. The sample comprised blood, either unsorted or a sorted T cell fraction (not recorded which). These receptors all stem from a male donor with ankylosing spondylitis.

The chain combines TRBV4-1 with TRBJ2-1; the match to TRBD2 covers 12 bases. CDR3 length: 19 amino acids. V trimming: 0 bases; J trimming: 4 bases; junction bases outside the gene matches: 10. CDR1 and CDR2 (germline): MGHRA, YSYEKL. DNA of the CDR3: TGCGCCAGCAGCCAAGAGACTCGGGGACTAGCGGGTGGATACAATGAGCAGTTCTTC. Protein: CASSQETRGLAGGYNEQFF.

The genes are TRBV7-9 and TRBJ2-7; D ambiguous. This CDR3 is built from 14 residues. V gave up 5 bases and J gave up 3 bases, with 14 bases separating them. From germline, CDR1 is SEHNR and CDR2 FQNEAQ (reference sequence). The CDR3 nucleotides are TGTGCCAGCAGCATGGCCGCGGCGCTCTACGAGCAGTACTTC. Translating it yields CASSMAAALYEQYF.

The chain couples TRBV12-3 or TRBV12-4 to TRBJ2-7; no clear D gene. The V gene lost 9 bases and the J gene lost 2 bases, with 11 bases spanning the gap. The CDR3 consists of 12 residues. The CDR3 DNA follows: TGTGCCAGACCCCGCGGAACCTACGAGCAGTACTTC. Translating gives CARPRGTYEQYF.

The V and J genes are TRBV27 and TRBJ2-5; 8 bases agree with TRBD2. The germline gives CDR1 MNHEY, CDR2 SMNVEV (reference sequence). The CDR3 runs to 16 residues. After removal of 5 bases from V and 4 bases from J, the junction contained 12 bases not matched to a gene. The CDR3 region has the DNA TGTGCCAGCAGTCCGTTAGCGGGGAGGATCTCAGAGACCCAGTACTTC. It is translated as CASSPLAGRISETQYF.

V and J are TRBV5-1 and TRBJ2-7; no definite D call. The V end lost 4 bases, the J end lost 5 bases, and 10 bases lay between the germline ends. The CDR3 runs 12 residues. Looked up from germline, CDR1 is SGHRS and CDR2 is YFSETQ. The DNA of the CDR3 is TGCGCCAGCAGCCCCTCGTTGGACGAGCAGTACTTC. Protein sequence: CASSPSLDEQYF.

This clonotype was seen more than once but under ten times. V is TRBV25-1 and J is TRBJ2-5, with 10 bases aligning to TRBD2. CDR1 is MGHDK and CDR2 is SYGVNS in the germline V gene. Unmatched junction bases numbered 11, after V lost 8 bases and J lost 5 bases. This CDR3 contains 15 residues. The CDR3 coding sequence is TGTGCCAGCCTCCAGGCTAGCGGGAGTCGGGAGACCCAGTACTTC. This gives the protein CASLQASGSRETQYF. Combining the CDR3 with reference TRBV25-1 and TRBJ2-5 gives the whole variable domain EADIYQTPRYLVIGTGKKITLECSQTMGHDKMYWYQQDPGMELHLIHYSYGVNSTEKGDLSSESTVSRIRTEHFPLTLESARPSHTSQYLCASLQASGSRETQYFGPGTRLLVL.

This clonotype has only a few counts. The gene calls are TRBV20-1 and TRBJ2-7, with TRBD2 matching over 10 bases. CDR1 DFQATT and CDR2 SNEGSKA come from the germline V gene (reference sequence). CDR3 size: 19 residues. With V trimmed by 0 bases and J by 7 bases, 21 bases remained unmatched. The CDR3: CSARDSSLAGEIVEWEQYF. In DNA form, the CDR3 reads TGCAGTGCTAGAGATTCTTCCCTAGCGGGAGAAATTGTTGAGTGGGAGCAGTACTTC.

This clonotype was found many times. The chain joins TRBV12-3 or TRBV12-4 to TRBJ2-7, with D perhaps TRBD1 or TRBD2 (5 bases each). V lost 3 bases to trimming and J lost 6 bases, with 6 bases between them. This CDR3 has 11 residues. This CDR3 reads CASSFGGEQYF. The CDR3 region has the DNA TGTGCCAGCAGTTTTGGGGGCGAGCAGTACTTC.

This clonotype was seen more than once but under ten times. J is TRBJ1-1 and V is TRBV4-1; 10 bases map to TRBD1. V was pared by 1 base and J by 3 bases, with 5 bases of the junction left unmatched. Germline CDR1 MGHRA, CDR2 YSYEKL. The CDR3 has 16 residues. DNA of the CDR3: TGCGCCAGCAGCCAAGGGACAGGGGGTCTTGACACTGAAGCTTTCTTT. It yields the protein CASSQGTGGLDTEAFF.

V usage is TRBV4-3 and J usage is TRBJ2-7; the D is unclear. Trimming took 4 bases from V and 4 from J, leaving 14 bases between them. The CDR3 loop spans 14 amino acids. The germline CDR1 and CDR2 sequences are LGHNA and YSLEER. CDR3 loop: CASSPGRSVYEQYF. CDR3 sequence (DNA): TGCGCCAGCAGCCCCGGCAGGTCCGTGTACGAGCAGTACTTC.

The sample holds a few counts of this clonotype. The chain joins TRBV20-1 to TRBJ2-1; TRBD2 aligns across 13 bases. The CDR3 is 15 residues long. Germline V gene sequence: CDR1 DFQATT, CDR2 SNEGSKA (reference sequence). The CDR3 DNA reads TGCAGCGCGACTAGCGGGAGGCTTCGGTACAATGAGCAGTTCTTC. It encodes CSATSGRLRYNEQFF.

There are many counts of this clonotype. The genes are TRBV29-1 and TRBJ1-4, with a tentative D call TRBD1 (5 bases). The length of the CDR3 is 11 residues. Germline loops: CDR1 SQVTM, CDR2 ANQGSEA. CDR3 nucleotide sequence: TGCATCGGGTCACAGGAGGAAAAACTGTTTTTT. The encoded protein is CIGSQEEKLFF.

The gene calls are TRBV16 and TRBJ2-1, with D unclear. CDR3 length: 12 amino acids. Germline CDR1 is KGHSY and CDR2 is FQNENV. V was shortened by 0 bases and J by 9 bases, with 6 bases between the two germline ends. The DNA of the CDR3 is TGTGCCAGCAGCCAATCGTTTGTTGAGCAGTTCTTC. It translates to CASSQSFVEQFF.

This rearrangement joins TRBV20-1 to TRBJ1-1; no clear D gene. The CDR3 runs to 13 residues. The germline gives CDR1 DFQATT, CDR2 SNEGSKA (reference sequence). Deletions cut 0 bases from V and 6 bases from J, with 11 bases between. Written as DNA, the CDR3 is TGCAGTGCTAGAGAGGGAGGGATCGCTGAAGCTTTCTTT. Encoded protein: CSAREGGIAEAFF.

V usage is TRBV7-9 and J usage is TRBJ2-5; TRBD2 matches 9 bases. J gave up 2 bases and V 3 bases, and 10 bases lay outside the gene matches. The CDR3 runs 17 residues. Germline V CDR1 and CDR2: SEHNR, FQNEAQ (reference sequence). This chain's CDR3 is CASSFTALAGEQETQYF. The DNA of the CDR3 is TGTGCCAGCAGCTTCACCGCACTAGCGGGCGAACAAGAGACCCAGTACTTC. The whole variable domain, filled in from reference TRBV7-9 and TRBJ2-5, reads DTGVSQNPRHKITKRGQNVTFRCDPISEHNRLYWYRQTLGQGPEFLTYFQNEAQLEKSRLLSDRFSAERPKGSFSTLEIQRTEQGDSAMYLCASSFTALAGEQETQYFGPGTRLLVL.

This clonotype has only a few counts. The genes are TRBV7-2 and TRBJ2-5; the match to TRBD2 covers 15 bases. This CDR3 region has 15 residues. The trim removed 7 bases at V and 4 bases at J, leaving 4 bases unmatched. Germline V lookup: CDR1 SGHTA, CDR2 FQGNSA. CDR3 bases: TGTGCCAGCAAAGAGGGACTAGCGGGAGGAGAGACCCAGTACTTC. Protein sequence: CASKEGLAGGETQYF. The whole variable domain, filled in from reference TRBV7-2 and TRBJ2-5, reads GAGVSQSPSNKVTEKGKDVELRCDPISGHTALYWYRQSLGQGLEFLIYFQGNSAPDKSGLPSDRFSAERTGGSVSTLTIQRTQQEDSAVYLCASKEGLAGGETQYFGPGTRLLVL.

The chain has TRBV29-1 and TRBJ2-1; tentative D call: TRBD2 (6 bases). V was cut by 7 bases and J by 9 bases, with 13 bases left in between. The CDR3 has 11 residues. Per the germline V gene, CDR1 is SQVTM and CDR2 is ANQGSEA. The CDR3 DNA reads as TGCAGCGGCGCAAAGGAGGGTGAGCAGTTCTTC. Translated, it gives CSGAKEGEQFF.